This TCR beta chain was obtained from a study of beta chain features in type 1 diabetes. Overall study results and limits: There were fewer insertions and more deletions at the VDJ junctions of type 1 diabetes patients. Moderate but significant shortening of TCRB CDR3s was recorded in all four CD4+ subsets from Type 1 diabetes patients. Relative to healthy donors, patients appeared to have naive, central memory and Treg TCRB repertoires that were more similar.

The germline gives CDR1 GTSNPN, CDR2 SVGIG (reference sequence). V shed 5 bases and J shed 5 bases, with 13 bases lying between them. The CDR3 has 13 amino acids. Of note for this clone: The antigen remains unidentified.

TCRB transcripts that were expressed got sequenced, as all of the isolated RNA had been reverse transcribed. Generated by immunoSEQ multiplex PCR, the TCRdb table keeps only in-frame clones and is missing some. The table lists some 410,000 clones, approximately 14% of them singletons, with 0.03% to 0.04% in the top ten. Via the markers CD45RO/CCR7/CD25/CD127/CD95/CD27, stem cell-like memory, regulatory, central memory and naive CD4+ cells were sorted. The chain recombines TRBV30 with TRBJ1-5; D perhaps matches TRBD1 (6 bases). The receptor was derived from a man aged 25 to 45 in good health. Sequences were obtained from naive CD4+ T cells from blood. The CDR3 loop is CAWARGIDQPQHF. The CDR3 bases are TGTGCCTGGGCGAGGGGGATTGATCAGCCCCAGCATTTT.